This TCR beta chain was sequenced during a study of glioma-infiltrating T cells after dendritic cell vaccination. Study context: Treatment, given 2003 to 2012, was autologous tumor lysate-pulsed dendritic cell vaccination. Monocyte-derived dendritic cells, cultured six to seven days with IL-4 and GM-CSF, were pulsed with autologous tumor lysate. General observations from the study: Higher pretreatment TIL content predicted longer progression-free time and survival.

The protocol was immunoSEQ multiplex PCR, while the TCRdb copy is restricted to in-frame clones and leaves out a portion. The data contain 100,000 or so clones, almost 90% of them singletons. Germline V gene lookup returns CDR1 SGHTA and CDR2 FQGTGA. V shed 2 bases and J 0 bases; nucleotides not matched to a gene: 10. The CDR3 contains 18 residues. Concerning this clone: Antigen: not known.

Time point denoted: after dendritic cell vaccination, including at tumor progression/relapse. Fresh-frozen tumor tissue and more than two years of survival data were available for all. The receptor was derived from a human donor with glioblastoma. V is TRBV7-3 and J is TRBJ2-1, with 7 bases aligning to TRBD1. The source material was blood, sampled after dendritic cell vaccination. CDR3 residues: CASSLQGQGVLSYNEQFF. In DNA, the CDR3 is TGTGCCAGCAGCTTACAGGGTCAGGGGGTTCTCTCCTACAATGAGCAGTTCTTC.